This T cell receptor (beta chain) was sequenced in a study of T-cell reconstitution after alpha-beta-depleted transplantation in children. Between the trimmed V and J ends, which lost 6 bases and 1 base, there was a span of 18 bases. The germline V gene has CDR1 MDHEN and CDR2 SYDVKM. The CDR3 covers 16 residues. Preparation of the TCRbeta library was carried out with unique molecular identifiers. One entry per CDR3 protein, called by TCRdb with MiXCR from the PCR reads. The sample has 350,000 to 400,000 distinct CDR3 sequences; about a fifth are singletons. The table lists this clonotype with a count of one.

This chain joins TRBV28 and TRBJ2-5; the D is unclear. This TCR was sampled from a human donor who donated a stem cell graft to a child with acute myeloid leukemia. Material: PBMCs from the stem cell graft donor, obtained from the stem cell graft. In DNA form, the CDR3 reads TGTGCCAGCAGGCACTCCGGGCCCCACTTCCAAGAGACCCAGTACTTC. As protein: CASRHSGPHFQETQYF. Together with reference TRBV28 and TRBJ2-5, the CDR3 gives the full variable domain: DVKVTQSSRYLVKRTGEKVFLECVQDMDHENMFWYRQDPGLGLRLIYFSYDVKMKEKGDIPEGYSVSREKKERFSLILESASTNQTSMYLCASRHSGPHFQETQYFGPGTRLLVL.